The T cell receptor beta chain under discussion was sequenced for a study of blood T cell repertoires in COVID-19. Study-wide context: The study drew acute and convalescent COVID-19 samples from the United States, Italy and Spain. T cells, B-cell-depleted T cells, or PBMCs supplied cDNA or gDNA.

This clone was observed a single time. Patients in Seattle were enrolled during active infection, then followed longitudinally. The protocol was immunoSEQ multiplex PCR, while the TCRdb copy is restricted to in-frame clones and leaves out a portion. Seen here are about 80,000 clones, 85% observed once, and the top ten hold 9.6%. Trimming pared 1 base from V and 8 bases from J, leaving 11 bases between. CDR1 and CDR2 (germline): LNHDA, SQIVND (reference sequence). The CDR3 spans 13 residues. The genes are TRBV19 and TRBJ1-1; D gene uncertain. The sequence derives from a man aged 50-60 years with COVID-19, enrolled during active disease. Source material: peripheral blood. The CDR3 coding sequence is TGTGCCAGTAGTATAGTTATTAACAGAGAAGCTTTCTTT. It yields the protein CASSIVINREAFF.